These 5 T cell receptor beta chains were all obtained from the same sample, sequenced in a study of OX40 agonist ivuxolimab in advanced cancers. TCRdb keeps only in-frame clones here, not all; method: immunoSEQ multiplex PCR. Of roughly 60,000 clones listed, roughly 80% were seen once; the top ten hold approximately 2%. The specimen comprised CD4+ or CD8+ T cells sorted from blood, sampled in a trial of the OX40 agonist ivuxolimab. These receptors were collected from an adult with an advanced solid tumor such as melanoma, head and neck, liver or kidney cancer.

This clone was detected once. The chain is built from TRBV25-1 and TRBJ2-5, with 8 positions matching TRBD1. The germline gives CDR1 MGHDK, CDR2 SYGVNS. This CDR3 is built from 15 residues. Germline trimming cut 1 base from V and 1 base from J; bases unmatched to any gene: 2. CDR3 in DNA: TGTGCCAGCAGTGAATGGCAGGGGGCCCAAGAGACCCAGTACTTC. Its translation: CASSEWQGAQETQYF.

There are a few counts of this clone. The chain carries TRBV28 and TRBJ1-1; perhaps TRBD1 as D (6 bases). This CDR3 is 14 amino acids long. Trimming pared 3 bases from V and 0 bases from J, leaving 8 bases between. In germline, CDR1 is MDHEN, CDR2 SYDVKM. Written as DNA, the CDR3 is TGTGCCAGCAGTTTGGGGGCGGTGAACACTGAAGCTTTCTTT. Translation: CASSLGAVNTEAFF.

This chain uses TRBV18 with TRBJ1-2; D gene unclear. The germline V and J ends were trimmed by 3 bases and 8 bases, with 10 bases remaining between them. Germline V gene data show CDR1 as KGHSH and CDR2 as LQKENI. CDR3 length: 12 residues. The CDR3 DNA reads TGTGCCAGCTCACCGAGGGAAAGCGGCTACACCTTC. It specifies CASSPRESGYTF.

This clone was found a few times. CDR3 coding DNA: TGTGCCAGCAGCCAGGGGAGGAACCTAGACGAGCAGTACTTC. It specifies CASSQGRNLDEQYF. V gene TRBV11-1 combines with J gene TRBJ2-7; D is perhaps TRBD1 or TRBD2 (6 bases each). Trimming left V 5 bases short and J 5 bases short, with 16 bases between. Germline-derived CDR1 and CDR2 are SGHAT and FQDESV (reference sequence). The CDR3 has 14 amino acids.

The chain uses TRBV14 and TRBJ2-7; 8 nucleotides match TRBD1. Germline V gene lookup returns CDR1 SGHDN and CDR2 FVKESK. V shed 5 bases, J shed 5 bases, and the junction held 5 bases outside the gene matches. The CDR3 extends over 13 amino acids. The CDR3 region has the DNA TGTGCCAGCAGCTCAACAGGGGGAGACGAGCAGTACGTC. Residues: CASSSTGGDEQYV.